A selection of T cell receptor beta chains follows, all from one sample in a study of blood T cells in healthy people across ages. TCRdb re-derived calls from the 5' RACE reads in MiXCR, one entry per CDR3 protein. This table has about 650,000 distinct CDR3 sequences, 52% appearing once. Sequenced sample: blood. The source of these receptors is an elderly woman in good health. CDR3s include the opening cysteine and the closing phenylalanine or tryptophan. Fields, in order: J gene, V gene, D gene, clone size, CDR3 protein, CDR3 DNA. The D gene is left open where the match is weak. Only some rows state a clone size, as once, few, many or a class for expanded clones.

j_gene: TRBJ1-1
v_gene: TRBV20-1
d_gene: .
abundance: few
CDR3aa: CRGGRGDTEAFF
CDR3nt: TGCAGGGGGGGGAGAGGTGATACTGAAGCTTTCTTT

j_gene: TRBJ2-1
v_gene: TRBV2
d_gene: .
abundance: .
CDR3aa: CASRGGPGRQFF
CDR3nt: TGTGCCAGCAGGGGGGGCCCCGGAAGGCAGTTCTTC

j_gene: TRBJ2-5
v_gene: TRBV15
d_gene: .
abundance: .
CDR3aa: CATSRDKAGQETQYF
CDR3nt: TGTGCCACCAGCAGAGATAAGGCCGGCCAAGAGACCCAGTACTTC

j_gene: TRBJ2-5
v_gene: TRBV12-3/TRBV12-4
d_gene: .
abundance: .
CDR3aa: CASTVGLPGNEQYF
CDR3nt: TGTGCCAGCACCGTCGGACTGCCGGGGAATGAGCAGTACTTC

j_gene: TRBJ2-1
v_gene: TRBV29-1
d_gene: .
abundance: .
CDR3aa: CSVQKVTRPLEQFF
CDR3nt: TGCAGCGTCCAGAAGGTTACCCGCCCTCTGGAGCAGTTCTTC

j_gene: TRBJ2-2
v_gene: TRBV29-1
d_gene: TRBD1
abundance: few
CDR3aa: CSVAGTGGWNTGELFF
CDR3nt: TGCAGCGTCGCAGGGACAGGGGGCTGGAACACCGGGGAGCTGTTTTTT

j_gene: TRBJ1-1
v_gene: TRBV7-2
d_gene: TRBD1
abundance: .
CDR3aa: CASSRQGRNTEAFF
CDR3nt: TGTGCCAGCAGCCGACAGGGACGTAACACTGAAGCTTTCTTT

j_gene: TRBJ1-4
v_gene: TRBV9
d_gene: TRBD1
abundance: .
CDR3aa: CASSGQQGVTEKLFF
CDR3nt: TGTGCCAGCAGCGGCCAACAGGGGGTTACCGAAAAACTGTTTTTT

j_gene: TRBJ1-2
v_gene: TRBV20-1
d_gene: TRBD1
abundance: .
CDR3aa: CSADETGGAYGYTF
CDR3nt: TGCAGTGCTGACGAAACAGGGGGCGCCTATGGCTACACCTTC

j_gene: TRBJ2-5
v_gene: TRBV12-3/TRBV12-4
d_gene: .
abundance: many
CDR3aa: CAIGGAGETQYF
CDR3nt: TGTGCCATTGGCGGGGCCGGGGAGACCCAGTACTTC